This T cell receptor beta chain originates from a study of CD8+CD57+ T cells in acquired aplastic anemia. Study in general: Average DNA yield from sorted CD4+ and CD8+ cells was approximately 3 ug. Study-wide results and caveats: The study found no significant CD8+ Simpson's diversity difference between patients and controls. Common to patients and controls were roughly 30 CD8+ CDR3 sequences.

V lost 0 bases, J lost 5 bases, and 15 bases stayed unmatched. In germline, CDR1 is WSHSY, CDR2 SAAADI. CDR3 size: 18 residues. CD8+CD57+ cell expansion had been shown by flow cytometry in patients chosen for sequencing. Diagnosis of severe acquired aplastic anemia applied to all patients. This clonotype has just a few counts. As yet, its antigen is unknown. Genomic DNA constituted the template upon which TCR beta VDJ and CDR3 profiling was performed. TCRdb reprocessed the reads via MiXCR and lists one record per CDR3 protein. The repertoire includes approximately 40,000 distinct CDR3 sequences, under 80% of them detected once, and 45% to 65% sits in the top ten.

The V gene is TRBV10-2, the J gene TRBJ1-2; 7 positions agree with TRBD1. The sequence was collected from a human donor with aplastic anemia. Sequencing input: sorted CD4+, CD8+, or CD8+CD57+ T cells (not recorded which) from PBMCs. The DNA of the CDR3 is TGCGCCAGCAGTGAGTCGACAGGGCGGGGTGATTTAGTTTATGGCTACACCTTC. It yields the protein CASSESTGRGDLVYGYTF.